These 9 T cell receptor beta chains were sequenced from one sample in a study of T cells in Graves' hyperthyroidism and ophthalmopathy. TCR beta CDR3 regions were amplified from RNA transcripts. Carried out on the TCR CDR3, a first-round RT-PCR used the HTBI primer set. One entry per CDR3 protein, called by TCRdb with MiXCR from the multiplex PCR reads. The sample shows 200,000 to 250,000 distinct CDR3 sequences, less than 20% of them seen only once. Sequencing used blood. The source is a woman between 45 and 60 years old with Graves' hyperthyroidism.

This clonotype was seen at least ten times. The V call is TRBV11-2, the J call TRBJ1-5, with D unresolved. The CDR3 length is 15 residues. The V end lost 5 bases, the J end lost 2 bases, and 13 bases lay between the germline ends. Germline-derived CDR1 and CDR2 are SGHAT and FQNNGV. The CDR3 DNA follows: TGTGCCAGCAGCCCCTTTCTTGGTGGCAATCAGCCCCAGCATTTT. Residues: CASSPFLGGNQPQHF.

This rearrangement joins TRBV5-8 to TRBJ2-3; TRBD2 aligns across 7 bases. V was clipped by 2 bases and J by 0 bases; unmatched bases: 9. There are 17 residues in the CDR3. Germline V gene data show CDR1 as SGHTS and CDR2 as YDEGEE. CDR3 sequence (DNA): TGTGCCAGCAGCTTAGCGCAGGCTAGCGGTAGCACAGATACGCAGTATTTT. As protein: CASSLAQASGSTDTQYF.

This clonotype has just a few counts. The chain links TRBV28 to TRBJ2-1, with D possibly matching TRBD2 (6 bases). Between the trimmed V and J ends, which lost 4 bases and 9 bases, there was a span of 19 bases. The CDR3 extends over 15 amino acids. CDR1 is MDHEN and CDR2 is SYDVKM in the germline V gene. CDR3 DNA sequence: TGTGCCAGCAGTTCCCCCCCCTCTGGGAGGAGTGAGCAGTTCTTC. Protein: CASSSPPSGRSEQFF. Looking up the rest from reference TRBV28 and TRBJ2-1 gives the full variable domain: DVKVTQSSRYLVKRTGEKVFLECVQDMDHENMFWYRQDPGLGLRLIYFSYDVKMKEKGDIPEGYSVSREKKERFSLILESASTNQTSMYLCASSSPPSGRSEQFFGPGTRLTVL.

This clonotype was observed many times. The rearrangement links TRBV6-1 to TRBJ1-5; D not resolved. Trimming removed 8 bases from V and 8 bases from J, with 25 bases in between. This CDR3 comprises 16 residues. Germline CDR1 and CDR2: MNHNS and SASEGT. The CDR3 sequence: CASGRLQGGYIEPQHF. For the CDR3, the DNA is TGTGCCAGCGGACGCCTCCAAGGAGGGTATATTGAGCCCCAGCATTTT.

The chain uses TRBV19 and TRBJ2-1; 14 nucleotides match TRBD2. Germline loops: CDR1 LNHDA, CDR2 SQIVND (reference sequence). V dropped 10 bases and J dropped 9; count of bases not matched to a gene: 11. This CDR3 region has 15 residues. The CDR3 sequence: CATGGLAGGPGEQFF. As DNA, the CDR3 is TGTGCCACCGGTGGACTAGCGGGAGGACCGGGTGAGCAGTTCTTC.

The chain is built from TRBV14 and TRBJ2-3, with 9 bases matching TRBD2. The germline gives CDR1 SGHDN, CDR2 FVKESK. This CDR3 comprises 16 residues. Trimming at V came to 4 bases and at J to 5 bases, leaving 10 bases not matched to a gene. CDR3 sequence: CASSRNSGRREDTQYF. The CDR3 DNA follows: TGTGCCAGCAGCCGAAATAGCGGGAGACGTGAAGATACGCAGTATTTT.

In its sample, this clonotype was seen many times. The chain couples TRBV3-1 to TRBJ2-3; D gene ambiguous. The CDR3 covers 14 residues. Germline V lookup: CDR1 LGHDT, CDR2 YNNKEL (reference sequence). The V end lost 0 bases, the J end lost 8 bases, and 12 bases lay between the germline ends. CDR3 nucleotide sequence: TGTGCCAGCAGCCAAGATGTGGCGGTGGGTACGCAGTATTTT. This codes for CASSQDVAVGTQYF.

In its sample, this clonotype was seen a few times. The gene calls are TRBV19 and TRBJ2-7, with 10 bases aligning to TRBD2. The germline V gene encodes CDR1 LNHDA and CDR2 SQIVND (reference sequence). Trimming cost V 3 bases and J 1 base; bases outside gene matches: 3. This CDR3 is 15 amino acids long. CDR3 amino acids: CASSMGLALSYEQYF. CDR3 nucleotide sequence: TGTGCCAGTAGTATGGGACTAGCGTTATCCTACGAGCAGTACTTC.

This clonotype was seen repeatedly, ten times or more. This chain connects TRBV6-1 to TRBJ2-1, with D maybe TRBD2 (5 bases). Germline V gives CDR1 MNHNS, CDR2 SASEGT. The CDR3 runs to 15 residues. V was shortened by 1 base and J by 5 bases, with 12 bases between the two germline ends. This CDR3 reads CASSEVLAFDNEQFF. In nucleotides, the CDR3 is TGTGCCAGCAGTGAAGTTCTAGCTTTTGACAATGAGCAGTTCTTC.